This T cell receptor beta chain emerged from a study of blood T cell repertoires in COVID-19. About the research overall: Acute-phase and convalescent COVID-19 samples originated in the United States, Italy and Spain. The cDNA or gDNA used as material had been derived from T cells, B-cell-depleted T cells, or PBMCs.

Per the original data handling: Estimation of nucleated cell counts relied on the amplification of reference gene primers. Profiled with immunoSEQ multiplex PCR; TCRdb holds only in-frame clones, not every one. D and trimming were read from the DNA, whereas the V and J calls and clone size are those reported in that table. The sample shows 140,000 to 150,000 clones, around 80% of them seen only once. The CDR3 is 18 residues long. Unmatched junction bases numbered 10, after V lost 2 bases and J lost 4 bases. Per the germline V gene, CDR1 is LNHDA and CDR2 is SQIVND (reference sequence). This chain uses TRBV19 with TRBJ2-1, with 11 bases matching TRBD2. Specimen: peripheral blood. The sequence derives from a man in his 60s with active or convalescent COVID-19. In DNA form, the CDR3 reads TGTGCCAGTAGTATACGTAGCGGGAGGGCCGGTTCGTACAATGAGCAGTTCTTC. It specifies CASSIRSGRAGSYNEQFF.